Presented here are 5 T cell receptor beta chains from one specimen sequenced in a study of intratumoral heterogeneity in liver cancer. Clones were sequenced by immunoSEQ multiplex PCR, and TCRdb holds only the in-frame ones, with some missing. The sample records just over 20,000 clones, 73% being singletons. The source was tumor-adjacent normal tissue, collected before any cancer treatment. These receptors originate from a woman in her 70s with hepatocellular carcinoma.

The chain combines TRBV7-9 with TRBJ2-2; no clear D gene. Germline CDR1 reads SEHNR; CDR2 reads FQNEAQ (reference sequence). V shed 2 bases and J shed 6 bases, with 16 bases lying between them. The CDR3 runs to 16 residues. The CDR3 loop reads CASSLTGLGAAGELFF. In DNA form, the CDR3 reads TGTGCCAGCAGCTTAACCGGGCTTGGAGCTGCCGGGGAGCTGTTTTTT.

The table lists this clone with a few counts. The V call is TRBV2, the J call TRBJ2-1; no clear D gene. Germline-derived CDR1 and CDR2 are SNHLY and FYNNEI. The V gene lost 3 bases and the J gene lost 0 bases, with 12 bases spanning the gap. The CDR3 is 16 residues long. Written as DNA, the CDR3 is TGTGCCAGCAGTGAGGCTTACGCGAGCTCCTACAATGAGCAGTTCTTC. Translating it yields CASSEAYASSYNEQFF.

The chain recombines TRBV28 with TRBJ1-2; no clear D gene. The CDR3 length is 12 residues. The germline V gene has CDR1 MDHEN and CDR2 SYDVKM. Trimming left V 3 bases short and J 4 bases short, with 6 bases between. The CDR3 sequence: CASSFGGYGYTF. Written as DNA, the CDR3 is TGTGCCAGCAGTTTTGGCGGCTATGGCTACACCTTC.

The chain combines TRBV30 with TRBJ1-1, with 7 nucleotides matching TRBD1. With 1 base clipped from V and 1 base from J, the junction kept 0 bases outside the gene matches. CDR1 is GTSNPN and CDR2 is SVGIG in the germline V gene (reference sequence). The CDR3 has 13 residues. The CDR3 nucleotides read TGTGCCTGGAGTGGGACAGGGAACACTGAAGCTTTCTTT. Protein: CAWSGTGNTEAFF.

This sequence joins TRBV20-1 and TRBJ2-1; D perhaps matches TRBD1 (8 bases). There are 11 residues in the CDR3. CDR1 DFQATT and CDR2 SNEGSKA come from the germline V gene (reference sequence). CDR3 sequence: CSTQGGDEQFF. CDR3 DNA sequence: TGCAGCACACAGGGGGGGGATGAGCAGTTCTTC.